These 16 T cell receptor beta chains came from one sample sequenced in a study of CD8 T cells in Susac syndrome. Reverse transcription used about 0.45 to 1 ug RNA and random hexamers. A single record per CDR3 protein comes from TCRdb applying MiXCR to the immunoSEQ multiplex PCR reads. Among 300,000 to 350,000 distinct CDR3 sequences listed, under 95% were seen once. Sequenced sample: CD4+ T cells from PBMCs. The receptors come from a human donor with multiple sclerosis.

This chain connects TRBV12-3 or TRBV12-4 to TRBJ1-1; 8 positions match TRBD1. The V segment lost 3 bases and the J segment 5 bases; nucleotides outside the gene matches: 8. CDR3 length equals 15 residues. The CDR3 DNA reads TGTGCCAGCAGTTTTGCTGAGACAGGGGTTACTGAAGCTTTCTTT. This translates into CASSFAETGVTEAFF.

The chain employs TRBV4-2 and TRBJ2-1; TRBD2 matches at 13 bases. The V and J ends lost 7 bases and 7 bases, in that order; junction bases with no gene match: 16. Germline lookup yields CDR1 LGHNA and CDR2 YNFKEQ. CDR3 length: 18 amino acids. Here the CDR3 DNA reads TGTGCCAGCACTAGGACTAGCGGGGGCTTCACAGGGGGGAATGAGCAGTTCTTC. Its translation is CASTRTSGGFTGGNEQFF.

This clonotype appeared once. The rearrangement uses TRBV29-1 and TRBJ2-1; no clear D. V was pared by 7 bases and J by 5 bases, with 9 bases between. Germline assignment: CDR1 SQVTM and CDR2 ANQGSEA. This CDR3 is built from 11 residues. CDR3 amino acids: CSGVGNNEQFF. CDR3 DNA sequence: TGCAGCGGGGTGGGGAACAATGAGCAGTTCTTC.

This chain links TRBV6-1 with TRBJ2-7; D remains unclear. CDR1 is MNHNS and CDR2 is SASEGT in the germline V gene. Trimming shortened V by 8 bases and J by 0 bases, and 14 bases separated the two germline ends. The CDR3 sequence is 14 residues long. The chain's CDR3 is CASVRIRHSYEQYF. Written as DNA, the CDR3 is TGTGCCAGCGTAAGAATCAGGCACTCCTACGAGCAGTACTTC.

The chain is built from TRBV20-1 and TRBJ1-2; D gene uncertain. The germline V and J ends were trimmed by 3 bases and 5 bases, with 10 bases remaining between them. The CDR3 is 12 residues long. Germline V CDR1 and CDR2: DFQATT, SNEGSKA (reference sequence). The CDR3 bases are TGCAGTGCTAGGTCGAACTCTTATGGCTACACCTTC. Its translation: CSARSNSYGYTF.

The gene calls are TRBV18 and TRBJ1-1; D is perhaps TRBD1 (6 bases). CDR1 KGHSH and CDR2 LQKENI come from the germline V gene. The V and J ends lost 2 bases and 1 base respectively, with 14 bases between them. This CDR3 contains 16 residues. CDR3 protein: CASSPTRDTQNTEAFF. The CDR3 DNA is TGTGCCAGCTCACCAACGCGGGACACGCAGAACACTGAAGCTTTCTTT.

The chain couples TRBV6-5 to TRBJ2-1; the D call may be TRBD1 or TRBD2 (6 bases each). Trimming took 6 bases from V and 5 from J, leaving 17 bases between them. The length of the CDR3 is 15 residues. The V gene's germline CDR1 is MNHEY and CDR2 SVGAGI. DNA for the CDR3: TGTGCCAGCAGAGTTAGTCGGGGGCGAAACAATGAGCAGTTCTTC. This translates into CASRVSRGRNNEQFF.

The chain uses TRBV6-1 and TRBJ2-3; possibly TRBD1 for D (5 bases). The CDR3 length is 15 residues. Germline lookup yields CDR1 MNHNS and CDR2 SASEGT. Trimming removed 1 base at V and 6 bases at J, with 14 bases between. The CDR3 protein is CASSEGSITGDTQYF. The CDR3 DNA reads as TGTGCCAGCAGTGAAGGAAGTATTACAGGTGATACGCAGTATTTT.

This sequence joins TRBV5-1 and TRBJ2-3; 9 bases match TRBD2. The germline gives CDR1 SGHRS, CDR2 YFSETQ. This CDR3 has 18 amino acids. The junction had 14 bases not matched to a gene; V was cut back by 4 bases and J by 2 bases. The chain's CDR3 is CASSGGENRLAVTDTQYF. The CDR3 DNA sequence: TGCGCCAGCAGCGGTGGAGAGAACCGACTAGCGGTCACAGATACGCAGTATTTT.

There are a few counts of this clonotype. Here the CDR3 reads CASSRRGFTDTQYF. The CDR3 region has the DNA TGTGCCAGCAGCCGGAGAGGTTTCACAGATACGCAGTATTTT. V gene TRBV4-2 combines with J gene TRBJ2-3, with no clear D. V was trimmed by 4 bases and J by 2 bases, leaving 10 bases between them. Germline V gives CDR1 LGHNA, CDR2 YNFKEQ. This CDR3 spans 14 amino acids.

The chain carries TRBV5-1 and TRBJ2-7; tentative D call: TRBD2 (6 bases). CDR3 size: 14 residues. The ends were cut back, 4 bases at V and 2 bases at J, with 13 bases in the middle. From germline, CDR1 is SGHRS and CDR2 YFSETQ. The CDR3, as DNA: TGCGCCAGCAGCCGCCGGACTACCCCCTACGAGCAGTACTTC. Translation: CASSRRTTPYEQYF. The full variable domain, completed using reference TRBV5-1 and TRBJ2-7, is KAGVTQTPRYLIKTRGQQVTLSCSPISGHRSVSWYQQTPGQGLQFLFEYFSETQRNKGNFPGRFSGRQFSNSRSEMNVSTLELGDSALYLCASSRRTTPYEQYFGPGTRLTVT.

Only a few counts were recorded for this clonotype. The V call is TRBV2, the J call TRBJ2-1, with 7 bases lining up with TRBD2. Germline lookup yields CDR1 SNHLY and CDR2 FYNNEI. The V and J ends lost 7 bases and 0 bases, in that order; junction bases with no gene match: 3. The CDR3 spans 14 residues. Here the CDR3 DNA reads TGTGCCAGCAACCGCGGGGGCTCCTACAATGAGCAGTTCTTC. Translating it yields CASNRGGSYNEQFF.

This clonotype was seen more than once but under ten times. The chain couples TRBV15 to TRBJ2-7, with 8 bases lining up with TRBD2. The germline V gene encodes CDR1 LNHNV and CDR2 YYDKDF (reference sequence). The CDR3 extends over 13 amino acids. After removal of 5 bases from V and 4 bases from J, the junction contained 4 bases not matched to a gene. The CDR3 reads CATSVSGAYEQYF. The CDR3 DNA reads TGTGCCACCAGCGTTAGCGGGGCATACGAGCAGTACTTC.

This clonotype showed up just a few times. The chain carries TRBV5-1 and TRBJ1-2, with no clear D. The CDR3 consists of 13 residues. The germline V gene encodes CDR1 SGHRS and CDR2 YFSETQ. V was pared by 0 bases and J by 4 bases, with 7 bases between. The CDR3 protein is CASSLGDRYGYTF. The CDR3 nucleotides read TGCGCCAGCAGCTTGGGGGATCGCTATGGCTACACCTTC.

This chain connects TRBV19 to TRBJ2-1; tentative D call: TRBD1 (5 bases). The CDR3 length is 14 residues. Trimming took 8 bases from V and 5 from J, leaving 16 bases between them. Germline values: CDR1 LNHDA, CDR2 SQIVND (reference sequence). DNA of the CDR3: TGTGCCAGTCGCCTCCAGGGTGGGAACAATGAGCAGTTCTTC. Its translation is CASRLQGGNNEQFF. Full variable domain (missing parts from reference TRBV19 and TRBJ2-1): DGGITQSPKYLFRKEGQNVTLSCEQNLNHDAMYWYRQDPGQGLRLIYYSQIVNDFQKGDIAEGYSVSREKKESFPLTVTSAQKNPTAFYLCASRLQGGNNEQFFGPGTRLTVL.

In nucleotides, the CDR3 is TGCAGTGCTCTCCCCCCAGGGGGCGAGAACATTCAGTACTTC. This encodes CSALPPGGENIQYF. The gene calls are TRBV20-1 and TRBJ2-4; 8 positions match TRBD1. CDR3 size: 14 residues. V lost 5 bases, J lost 7 bases, and 10 bases stayed unmatched. Germline values: CDR1 DFQATT, CDR2 SNEGSKA (reference sequence).